This TCR beta chain was retrieved from a study of OX40 agonist ivuxolimab in advanced cancers. Study background: It was ivuxolimab, an agonistic anti-OX40 (CD134) antibody, that patients were treated with.

Using immunoSEQ multiplex PCR, the repertoire was profiled, and TCRdb retains in-frame clones only, with some absent. This sample carries about 80,000 clones, roughly 90% of them seen once, and the ten largest clones take less than 0.75%. The CDR3 is 15 residues long. Trimming stripped 4 bases from V and 3 bases from J, with 13 bases between. CDR1 LNHDA and CDR2 SQIVND come from the germline V gene (reference sequence). Overall study results and limits: Part of the nonresponder group also had normalized T-cell clonal expansion that was low. Fewer expanded clones were found on average in CD4+ than in CD8+ T cells. Researchers did not establish what antigens the expanded peripheral T cells target.

About this clone itself: Its antigen is not known.

The chain is built from TRBV19 and TRBJ2-1; no clear D. The receptor was isolated from an adult with an advanced solid tumor such as melanoma, head and neck, liver or kidney cancer. The source material was CD4+ or CD8+ T cells sorted from blood, sampled in a trial of the OX40 agonist ivuxolimab. CDR3 DNA: TGTGCCAGTAGTACGGGCAGGTCCTTCTACAATGAGCAGTTCTTC. It is translated as CASSTGRSFYNEQFF.